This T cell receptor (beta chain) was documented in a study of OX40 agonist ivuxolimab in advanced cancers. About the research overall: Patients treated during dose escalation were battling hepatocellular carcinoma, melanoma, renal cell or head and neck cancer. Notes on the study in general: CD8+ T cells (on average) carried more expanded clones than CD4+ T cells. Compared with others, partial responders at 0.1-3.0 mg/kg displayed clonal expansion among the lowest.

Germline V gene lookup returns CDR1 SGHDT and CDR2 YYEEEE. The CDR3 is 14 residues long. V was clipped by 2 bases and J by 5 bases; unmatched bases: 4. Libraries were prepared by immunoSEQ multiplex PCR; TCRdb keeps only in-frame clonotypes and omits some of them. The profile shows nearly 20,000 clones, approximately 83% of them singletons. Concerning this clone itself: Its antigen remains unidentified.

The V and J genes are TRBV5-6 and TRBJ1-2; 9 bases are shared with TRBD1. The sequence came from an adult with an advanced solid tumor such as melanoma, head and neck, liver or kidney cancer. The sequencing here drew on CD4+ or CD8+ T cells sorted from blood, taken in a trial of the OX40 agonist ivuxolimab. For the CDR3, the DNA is TGTGCCAGCAGCTTAGTGACAGGGGGGTATGGCTACACCTTC. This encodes CASSLVTGGYGYTF.